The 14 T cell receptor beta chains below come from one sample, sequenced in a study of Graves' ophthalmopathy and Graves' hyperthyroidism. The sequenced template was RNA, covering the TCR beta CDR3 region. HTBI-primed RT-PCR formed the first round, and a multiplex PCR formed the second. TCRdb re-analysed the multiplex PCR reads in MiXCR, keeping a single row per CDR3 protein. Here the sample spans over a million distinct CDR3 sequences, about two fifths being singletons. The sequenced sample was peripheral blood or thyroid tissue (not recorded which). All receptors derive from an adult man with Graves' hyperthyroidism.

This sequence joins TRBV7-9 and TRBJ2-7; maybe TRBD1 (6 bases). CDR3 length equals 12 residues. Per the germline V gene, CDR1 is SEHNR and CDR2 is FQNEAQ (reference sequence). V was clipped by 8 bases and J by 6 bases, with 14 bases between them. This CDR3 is CASERGSGEQYF. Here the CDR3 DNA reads TGTGCCAGCGAGAGGGGGTCCGGCGAGCAGTACTTC.

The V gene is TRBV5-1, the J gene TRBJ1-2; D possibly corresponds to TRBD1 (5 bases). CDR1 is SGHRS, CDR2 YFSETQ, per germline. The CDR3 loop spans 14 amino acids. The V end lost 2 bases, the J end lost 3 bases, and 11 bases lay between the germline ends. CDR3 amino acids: CASSFEGMYYGYTF. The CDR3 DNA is TGCGCCAGCAGCTTTGAGGGGATGTACTATGGCTACACCTTC. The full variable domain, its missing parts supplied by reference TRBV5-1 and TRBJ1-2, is KAGVTQTPRYLIKTRGQQVTLSCSPISGHRSVSWYQQTPGQGLQFLFEYFSETQRNKGNFPGRFSGRQFSNSRSEMNVSTLELGDSALYLCASSFEGMYYGYTFGSGTRLTVV.

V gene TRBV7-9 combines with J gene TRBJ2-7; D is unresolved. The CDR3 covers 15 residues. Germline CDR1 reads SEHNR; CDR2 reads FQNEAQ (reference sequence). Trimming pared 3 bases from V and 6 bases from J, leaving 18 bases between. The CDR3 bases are TGTGCCAGCAGCTTGCAGACACCTATTACCGGCGAGCAGTACTTC. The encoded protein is CASSLQTPITGEQYF.

CDR3 nucleotides: TGTGCCAGCAGGTCTGGGACCTTTGGGTATGGCTACACCTTC. Translated, it gives CASRSGTFGYGYTF. The gene calls are TRBV11-2 and TRBJ1-2, with D possibly TRBD1 on 5 matching bases. V dropped 6 bases and J dropped 5 bases, with 16 bases sitting between them. The CDR3 length is 14 residues. Per the germline V gene, CDR1 is SGHAT and CDR2 is FQNNGV.

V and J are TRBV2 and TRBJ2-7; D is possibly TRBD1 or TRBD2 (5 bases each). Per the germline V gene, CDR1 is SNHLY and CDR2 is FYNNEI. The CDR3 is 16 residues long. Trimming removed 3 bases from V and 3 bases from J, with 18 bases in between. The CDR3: CASSDSRGRAGYEQYF. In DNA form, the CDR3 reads TGTGCCAGCAGTGACTCCCGGGGCCGGGCGGGCTACGAGCAGTACTTC.

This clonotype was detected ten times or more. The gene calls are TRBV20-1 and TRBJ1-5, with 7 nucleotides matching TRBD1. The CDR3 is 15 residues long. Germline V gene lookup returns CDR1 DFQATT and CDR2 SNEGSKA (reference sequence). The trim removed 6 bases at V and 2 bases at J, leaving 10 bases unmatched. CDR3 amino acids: CSASATGMRNQPQHF. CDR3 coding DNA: TGCAGTGCATCGGCGACAGGGATGCGCAATCAGCCCCAGCATTTT.

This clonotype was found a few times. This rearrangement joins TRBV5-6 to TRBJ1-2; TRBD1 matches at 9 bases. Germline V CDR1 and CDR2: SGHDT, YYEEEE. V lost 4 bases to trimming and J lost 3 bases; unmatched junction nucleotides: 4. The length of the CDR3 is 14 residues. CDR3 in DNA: TGTGCCAGCAGCGGGGGACAGGGTTACTATGGCTACACCTTC. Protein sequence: CASSGGQGYYGYTF. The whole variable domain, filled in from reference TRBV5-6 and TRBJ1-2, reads DAGVTQSPTHLIKTRGQQVTLRCSPKSGHDTVSWYQQALGQGPQFIFQYYEEEERQRGNFPDRFSGHQFPNYSSELNVNALLLGDSALYLCASSGGQGYYGYTFGSGTRLTVV.

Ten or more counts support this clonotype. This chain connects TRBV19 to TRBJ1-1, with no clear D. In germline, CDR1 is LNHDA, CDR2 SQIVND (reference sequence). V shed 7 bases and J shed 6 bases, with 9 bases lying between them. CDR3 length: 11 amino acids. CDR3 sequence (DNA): TGTGCCAGTACGGCGGTCGCTGAAGCTTTCTTT. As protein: CASTAVAEAFF.

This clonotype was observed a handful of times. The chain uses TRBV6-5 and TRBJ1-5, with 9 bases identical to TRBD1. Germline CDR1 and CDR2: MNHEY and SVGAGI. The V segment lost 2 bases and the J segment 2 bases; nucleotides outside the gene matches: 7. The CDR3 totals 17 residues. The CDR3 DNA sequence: TGTGCCAGCAGTTACGGGACAGGGCGAAGTGGCAATCAGCCCCAGCATTTT. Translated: CASSYGTGRSGNQPQHF.

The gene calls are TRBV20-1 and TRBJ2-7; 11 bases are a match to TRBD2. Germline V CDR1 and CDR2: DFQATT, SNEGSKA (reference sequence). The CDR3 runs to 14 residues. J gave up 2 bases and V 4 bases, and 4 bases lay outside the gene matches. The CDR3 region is CSAIGLAGTYEQYF. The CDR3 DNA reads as TGCAGTGCTATTGGACTAGCGGGTACCTACGAGCAGTACTTC.

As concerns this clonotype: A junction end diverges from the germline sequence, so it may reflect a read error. The CDR3 DNA follows: TGTGCCACCAGTGGAGGAGGGGTGGAAGCTTTCTTT. It specifies CATSGGGVEAFF. V is TRBV10-3 and J is TRBJ1-1, with a tentative D call TRBD1 (5 bases). The CDR3 extends over 12 amino acids. Germline loops: CDR1 ENHRY, CDR2 SYGVKD.

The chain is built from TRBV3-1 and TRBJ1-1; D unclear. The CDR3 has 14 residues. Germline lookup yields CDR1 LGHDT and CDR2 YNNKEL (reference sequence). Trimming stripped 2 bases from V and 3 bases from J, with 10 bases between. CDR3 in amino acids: CASSQRAGYTEAFF. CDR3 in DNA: TGTGCCAGCAGCCAACGGGCGGGATACACTGAAGCTTTCTTT.

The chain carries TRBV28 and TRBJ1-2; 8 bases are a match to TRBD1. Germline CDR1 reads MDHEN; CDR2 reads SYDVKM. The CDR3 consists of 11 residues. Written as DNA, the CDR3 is TGTGCACAGGGGGGCGTAAGTGGCTACACCTTC. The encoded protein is CAQGGVSGYTF.

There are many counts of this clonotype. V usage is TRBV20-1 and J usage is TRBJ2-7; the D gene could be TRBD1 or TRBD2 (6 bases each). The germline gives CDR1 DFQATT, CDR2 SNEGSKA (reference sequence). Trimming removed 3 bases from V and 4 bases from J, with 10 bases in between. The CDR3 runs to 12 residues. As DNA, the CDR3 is TGCAGTGCTAGGGGGGGCTGGTACGAGCAGTACTTC. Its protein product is CSARGGWYEQYF.